This T cell receptor (beta chain) emerged from a study of CD8 T cells in ankylosing spondylitis. Notes on the study in general: Peripheral blood held disease-linked clones only at relatively low frequency, and these were CD8+.

This clonotype was counted between two and nine times. Its antigen is unidentified. As the method for making TCR beta libraries, quantitative 5'-RACE with molecular barcodes was used. TCRdb re-derived calls from the 5' RACE reads in MiXCR, one entry per CDR3 protein. This sample has 130,000 or so distinct CDR3 sequences, with roughly 7.3% found just once. Trimming cost V 6 bases and J 6 bases; bases outside gene matches: 10. The CDR3 totals 14 residues. Germline lookup yields CDR1 SQVTM and CDR2 ANQGSEA. The chain links TRBV29-1 to TRBJ1-5, with TRBD1 matching 8 bases. This clonotype was sampled from a male donor with ankylosing spondylitis or in good health (not recorded which). The sample was blood, either unsorted or a sorted T cell fraction (not recorded which). The CDR3 DNA reads as TGCAGCGTGTCGGACAGGGTAGAATCTCAGCCCCAGCATTTT. As protein: CSVSDRVESQPQHF.